These 9 T cell receptor beta chains were sequenced from one sample in a study of blood T cell repertoires in COVID-19. TCRdb's table, derived via immunoSEQ multiplex PCR, lists solely in-frame clones and lacks some. This sample has about 400,000 clones; around 92% occur once, and the top ten carry 1.5% to 2%. The sample comprised PBMCs or T cells enriched from blood (not recorded which). The receptors originated from a woman aged 25 to 45 who had recovered from COVID-19.

The chain links TRBV28 to TRBJ1-3; maybe TRBD1 (6 bases). Deletions cut 9 bases from V and 3 bases from J, with 18 bases between. Germline lookup yields CDR1 MDHEN and CDR2 SYDVKM. There are 15 residues in the CDR3. CDR3 region: CASGQPGYGGNTIYF. CDR3 DNA sequence: TGTGCCAGTGGACAGCCCGGGTATGGTGGAAACACCATATATTTT.

The gene calls are TRBV3-1 (or the pseudogene TRBV3-2) and TRBJ2-1, with TRBD2 matching 10 bases. The CDR3 extends over 17 amino acids. Trimming at V came to 4 bases and at J to 9 bases, leaving 15 bases not matched to a gene. Germline V gene data show CDR1 as LGHDT and CDR2 as YNNKEL (reference sequence). The CDR3 is CASSLRGASGSPGEQFF. Here the CDR3 DNA reads TGTGCCAGCAGCCTACGCGGGGCTAGCGGGAGTCCCGGTGAGCAGTTCTTC.

V and J are TRBV18 and TRBJ2-5; TRBD2 might be the D (5 bases). Trimming stripped 3 bases from V and 5 bases from J, with 10 bases between. The CDR3 sequence is 13 residues long. Germline V CDR1 and CDR2: KGHSH, LQKENI. The CDR3 protein is CASSPEVAETQYF. CDR3 DNA sequence: TGTGCCAGCTCACCGGAGGTGGCGGAGACCCAGTACTTC.

The table lists this clone with a few counts. The chain combines TRBV27 with TRBJ2-1; 9 bases fit TRBD2. With 7 bases clipped from V and 1 base from J, the junction kept 8 bases outside the gene matches. This CDR3 comprises 16 residues. Germline assignment: CDR1 MNHEY and CDR2 SMNVEV (reference sequence). In DNA form, the CDR3 reads TGTGCCAGCACCGGGGTGGCGGGAGGGTCCTACAATGAGCAGTTCTTC. This translates into CASTGVAGGSYNEQFF.

The rearrangement links TRBV9 to TRBJ2-5; 7 nucleotides agree with TRBD1. J lost 5 bases, V lost 0 bases, and 7 bases had no gene match. The CDR3 length is 15 residues. The V gene's germline CDR1 is SGDLS and CDR2 YYNGEE. CDR3 in amino acids: CASSVAPTGFETQYF. In nucleotides, the CDR3 is TGTGCCAGCAGCGTAGCCCCGACAGGGTTTGAGACCCAGTACTTC. Combining the CDR3 with reference TRBV9 and TRBJ2-5 gives the whole variable domain DSGVTQTPKHLITATGQRVTLRCSPRSGDLSVYWYQQSLDQGLQFLIQYYNGEERAKGNILERFSAQQFPDLHSELNLSSLELGDSALYFCASSVAPTGFETQYFGPGTRLLVL.

The chain links TRBV6-5 to TRBJ1-1; no definite D call. V was trimmed by 6 bases and J by 6 bases, leaving 14 bases between them. CDR3 length: 13 amino acids. The V gene's germline CDR1 is MNHEY and CDR2 SVGAGI. The CDR3 DNA sequence: TGTGCCAGCAGCCCCGGAGGCAGCGCTGAAGCTTTCTTT. Translated: CASSPGGSAEAFF.

The chain uses TRBV14 and TRBJ2-5; 7 bases match TRBD1. Losses at the gene ends were 0 bases for V and 7 bases for J; bases not matched to a gene: 17. This CDR3 contains 18 residues. From germline, CDR1 is SGHDN and CDR2 FVKESK. The CDR3 DNA sequence: TGTGCCAGCAGCCAAGACGCGGTGGGGACAGACCAATGGGGGACCCAGTACTTC. This codes for CASSQDAVGTDQWGTQYF.

This chain connects TRBV11-2 to TRBJ1-6; perhaps TRBD1 as D (6 bases). Germline V lookup: CDR1 SGHAT, CDR2 FQNNGV. Trimming shortened V by 5 bases and J by 0 bases, and 17 bases separated the two germline ends. The CDR3 is 18 residues long. The CDR3 region is CASSVGTTTSSYNSPLHF. The CDR3 DNA reads TGTGCCAGCAGCGTTGGGACAACGACGAGCTCCTATAATTCACCCCTCCACTTT.

The chain couples TRBV7-6 to TRBJ2-7; 11 nucleotides match TRBD1. This CDR3 comprises 17 residues. Germline loops: CDR1 SGHVS, CDR2 FNYEAQ. V lost 0 bases to trimming and J lost 2 bases; unmatched junction nucleotides: 6. The CDR3 DNA reads TGTGCCAGCAGCTTAGCGACCTCGGGACAGGGGGCCTACGAGCAGTACTTC. Amino acids: CASSLATSGQGAYEQYF.